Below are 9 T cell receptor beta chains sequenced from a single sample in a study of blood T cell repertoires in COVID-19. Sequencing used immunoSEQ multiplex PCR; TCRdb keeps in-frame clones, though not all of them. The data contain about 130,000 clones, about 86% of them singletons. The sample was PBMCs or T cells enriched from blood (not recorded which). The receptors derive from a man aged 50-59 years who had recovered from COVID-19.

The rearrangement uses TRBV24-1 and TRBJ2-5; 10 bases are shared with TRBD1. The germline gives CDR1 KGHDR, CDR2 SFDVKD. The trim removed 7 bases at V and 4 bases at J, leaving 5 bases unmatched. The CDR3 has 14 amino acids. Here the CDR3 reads CATSKGQGSETQYF. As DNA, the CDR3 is TGTGCCACCAGCAAGGGACAGGGGTCAGAGACCCAGTACTTC.

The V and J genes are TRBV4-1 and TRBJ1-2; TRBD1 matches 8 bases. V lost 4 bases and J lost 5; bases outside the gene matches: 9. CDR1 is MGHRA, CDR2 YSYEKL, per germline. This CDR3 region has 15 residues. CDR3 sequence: CASSPSQGARYGYTF. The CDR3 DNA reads TGCGCCAGCAGCCCCTCGCAGGGGGCGCGGTATGGCTACACCTTC.

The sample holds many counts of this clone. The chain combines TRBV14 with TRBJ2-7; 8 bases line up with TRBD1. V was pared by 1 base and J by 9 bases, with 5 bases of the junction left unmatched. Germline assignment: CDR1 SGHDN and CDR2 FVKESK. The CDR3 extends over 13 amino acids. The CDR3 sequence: CASSQVITGGQYF. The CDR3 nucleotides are TGTGCCAGCAGCCAAGTAATTACAGGGGGGCAGTACTTC.

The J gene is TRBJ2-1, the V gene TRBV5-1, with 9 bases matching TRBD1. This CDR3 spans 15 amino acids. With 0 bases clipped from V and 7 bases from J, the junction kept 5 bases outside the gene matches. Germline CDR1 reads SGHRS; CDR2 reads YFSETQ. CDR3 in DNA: TGCGCCAGCAGCTTGGCAGGACAGGGGCGTAATGAGCAGTTCTTC. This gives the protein CASSLAGQGRNEQFF.

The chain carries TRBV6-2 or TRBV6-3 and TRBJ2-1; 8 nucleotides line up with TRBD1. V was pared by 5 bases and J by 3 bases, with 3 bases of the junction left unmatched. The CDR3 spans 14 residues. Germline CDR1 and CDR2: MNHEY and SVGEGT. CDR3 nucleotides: TGTGCCAGCAGTACAGGGGGGCTCTACAATGAGCAGTTCTTC. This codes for CASSTGGLYNEQFF.

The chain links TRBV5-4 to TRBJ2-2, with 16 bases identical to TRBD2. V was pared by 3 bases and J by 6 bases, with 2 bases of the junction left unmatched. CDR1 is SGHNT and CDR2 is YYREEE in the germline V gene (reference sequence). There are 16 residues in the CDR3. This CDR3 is CASSSGTSGGAGELFF. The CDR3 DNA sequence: TGTGCCAGCAGCTCTGGGACTAGCGGGGGGGCCGGGGAGCTGTTTTTT.

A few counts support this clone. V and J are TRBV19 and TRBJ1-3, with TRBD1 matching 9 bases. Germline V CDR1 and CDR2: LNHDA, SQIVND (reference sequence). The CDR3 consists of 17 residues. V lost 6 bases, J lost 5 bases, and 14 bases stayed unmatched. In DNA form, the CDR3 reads TGTGCCAGTAGGACCATCCTACAGGGGGCAAGTAGAAACACCATATATTTT. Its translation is CASRTILQGASRNTIYF.

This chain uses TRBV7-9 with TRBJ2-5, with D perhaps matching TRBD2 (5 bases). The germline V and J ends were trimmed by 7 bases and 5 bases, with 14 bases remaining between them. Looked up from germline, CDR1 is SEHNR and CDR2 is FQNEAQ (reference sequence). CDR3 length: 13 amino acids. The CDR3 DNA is TGTGCCAGCACCGGACTGGTCCAGGAGACCCAGTACTTC. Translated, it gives CASTGLVQETQYF.

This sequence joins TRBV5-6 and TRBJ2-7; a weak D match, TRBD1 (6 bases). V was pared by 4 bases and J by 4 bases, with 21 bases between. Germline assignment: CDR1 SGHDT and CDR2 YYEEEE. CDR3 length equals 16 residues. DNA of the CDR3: TGTGCCAGCAGCCTCAACACAGGGTACTTACTATACGAGCAGTACTTC. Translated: CASSLNTGYLLYEQYF.